This T cell receptor (beta chain) derives from a study of blood T cell repertoires in COVID-19. Study-wide context: The samples span acute and convalescent COVID-19 from the United States, Italy and Spain.

The V end was cut by 3 bases, the J end by 5 bases, with 14 bases between. The CDR3 consists of 14 residues. CDR1 is MNHNS, CDR2 SASEGT, per germline. Original data processing: Counts of nucleated cells, estimated from reference gene primer amplification, were obtained. Generated by immunoSEQ multiplex PCR, the TCRdb table keeps only in-frame clones and is missing some. Clone size and V and J calls were adopted from that table, with D and trimming inferred from the DNA. Of some 230,000 clones listed, approximately 83% were seen once; the top ten hold more than 2.5%. This TCR was sampled from a woman younger than 45 who had recovered from COVID-19. The specimen sequenced was peripheral blood. This chain links TRBV6-1 with TRBJ2-7, with a possible D match to TRBD2 (6 bases). Written as DNA, the CDR3 is TGTGCCAGCAGTGATACCGGGACTTCGGACGAGCAGTACTTC. Its protein is CASSDTGTSDEQYF.